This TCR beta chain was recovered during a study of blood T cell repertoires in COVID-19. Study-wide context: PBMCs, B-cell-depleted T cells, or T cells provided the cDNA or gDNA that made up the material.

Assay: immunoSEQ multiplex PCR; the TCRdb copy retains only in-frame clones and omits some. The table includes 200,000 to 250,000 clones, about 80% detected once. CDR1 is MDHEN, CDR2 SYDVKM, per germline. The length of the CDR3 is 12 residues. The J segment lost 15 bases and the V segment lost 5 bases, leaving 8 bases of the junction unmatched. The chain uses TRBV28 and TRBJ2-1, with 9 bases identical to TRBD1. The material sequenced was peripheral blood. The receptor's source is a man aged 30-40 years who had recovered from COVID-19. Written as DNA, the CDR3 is TGTGCCAGCAGTCTACCGGGACAGGGACTGTTCTTC. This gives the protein CASSLPGQGLFF.